One sample yielded the 28 T cell receptor beta chains listed below, sequenced in a study of T cells expressing NK-cell markers. From the 5' RACE reads, TCRdb lists one entry per CDR3 protein and no DNA. This sample's table has about 260,000 distinct CDR3 sequences. The sample was blood T cells: a sorted CD56 or NKG2C T cell subset, CD4+ or CD8+ T cells, or bulk PBMC T cells (not recorded which). The receptors derive from a man between 18 and 35 years old in good health.

The chain is built from TRBV11-1 and TRBJ2-5; TCRdb gives TRBD2 as the D gene, but with no DNA this cannot be confirmed. The CDR3 is 16 residues long. CDR1 SGHAT and CDR2 FQDESV come from the germline V gene (reference sequence). The CDR3: CASSLRGTRTQETQYF.

The chain's CDR3 is CASSLRDRTDTQYF. The chain recombines TRBV5-1 with TRBJ2-3; TCRdb proposes TRBD1, but this gene call is untestable without DNA. Germline CDR1 reads SGHRS; CDR2 reads YFSETQ. The CDR3 spans 14 residues. The whole variable domain, filled in from reference TRBV5-1 and TRBJ2-3, reads KAGVTQTPRYLIKTRGQQVTLSCSPISGHRSVSWYQQTPGQGLQFLFEYFSETQRNKGNFPGRFSGRQFSNSRSEMNVSTLELGDSALYLCASSLRDRTDTQYFGPGTRLTVL.

CDR3 protein: CASSPVPGGTDTQYF. The V gene is TRBV4-1, the J gene TRBJ2-3; the D call of TRBD1 rests on TCRdb alone, since no DNA is present to check it. CDR3 size: 15 residues. Per the germline V gene, CDR1 is MGHRA and CDR2 is YSYEKL.

This chain links TRBV12-3 or TRBV12-4 with TRBJ1-5; absent DNA, TCRdb's TRBD1 call cannot be checked. The CDR3 is 15 residues long. CDR3 amino acids: CASSKTGISNQPQHF.

CDR3 in amino acids: CASHRDRGPAEAFF. V usage is TRBV2 and J usage is TRBJ1-1; TCRdb's D call, TRBD1, is unchecked because there is no DNA. The CDR3 sequence is 14 residues long. Germline assignment: CDR1 SNHLY and CDR2 FYNNEI.

V is TRBV19 and J is TRBJ2-4; TCRdb lists TRBD1, though no DNA is available to test this call. This CDR3 spans 16 amino acids. From germline, CDR1 is LNHDA and CDR2 SQIVND (reference sequence). The CDR3: CASSSPGQNSKNIQYF.

CDR3 loop: CASSPAGVVYF. The chain has TRBV7-9 and TRBJ2-5; TCRdb gives TRBD1 as the D gene, but with no DNA this cannot be confirmed. This CDR3 region has 11 residues. Germline values: CDR1 SEHNR, CDR2 FQNEAQ (reference sequence). The full variable domain, rest sourced from reference TRBV7-9 and TRBJ2-5, is DTGVSQNPRHKITKRGQNVTFRCDPISEHNRLYWYRQTLGQGPEFLTYFQNEAQLEKSRLLSDRFSAERPKGSFSTLEIQRTEQGDSAMYLCASSPAGVVYFGPGTRLLVL.

The CDR3 region is CASSPTGVSEKLFF. The chain uses TRBV12-3 or TRBV12-4 and TRBJ1-4; the D call of TRBD1 rests on TCRdb alone, since no DNA is present to check it. The CDR3 has 14 residues.

V and J are TRBV18 and TRBJ2-5. This CDR3 comprises 14 residues. Germline loops: CDR1 KGHSH, CDR2 LQKENI. CDR3: CASSRLDYPETQYF.

This chain connects TRBV5-4 to TRBJ2-7. The CDR3 loop spans 14 amino acids. CDR1 and CDR2 (germline): SGHNT, YYREEE (reference sequence). CDR3 in amino acids: CASSLRGRSYEQYF.

The chain has TRBV29-1 and TRBJ1-1; the D call from TCRdb, TRBD1, cannot be confirmed without DNA. This CDR3 spans 13 amino acids. Germline CDR1 reads SQVTM; CDR2 reads ANQGSEA. The CDR3 region is CSVEAQGNTEAFF.

The rearrangement uses TRBV15 and TRBJ2-2; absent DNA, TCRdb's TRBD1 call cannot be checked. The CDR3 runs 16 residues. The V gene's germline CDR1 is LNHNV and CDR2 YYDKDF (reference sequence). The CDR3 loop reads CATSRGQGRITGELFF.

The CDR3 sequence: CASSLRGGLQETQYF. The V and J genes are TRBV7-2 and TRBJ2-5; TCRdb returns TRBD2, unconfirmable since there is no DNA. Per the germline V gene, CDR1 is SGHTA and CDR2 is FQGNSA. The CDR3 totals 15 residues.

This chain links TRBV7-2 with TRBJ1-4; without DNA, the TCRdb call of TRBD1 cannot be checked. The germline gives CDR1 SGHTA, CDR2 FQGNSA. This CDR3 region has 17 residues. CDR3 in amino acids: CASSLRGPGTTNEKLFF.

The chain uses TRBV4-3 and TRBJ2-6; there is no DNA to check the TCRdb D call of TRBD1. This CDR3 contains 17 residues. Germline CDR1 and CDR2: LGHNA and YSLEER. CDR3 region: CASSHGTGIAGANVLTF.

J is TRBJ1-1 and V is TRBV5-1; TCRdb proposes TRBD1, but this gene call is untestable without DNA. The length of the CDR3 is 16 residues. Germline CDR1 reads SGHRS; CDR2 reads YFSETQ. The CDR3 sequence: CASSLAIGTGLNEAFF.

This chain links TRBV7-2 with TRBJ2-1. This CDR3 has 11 amino acids. Germline CDR1 and CDR2: SGHTA and FQGNSA. CDR3: CASRQNGWQFF.

J is TRBJ2-7 and V is TRBV9; TCRdb reports TRBD1, a call that lacks DNA to check it against. Germline CDR1 is SGDLS and CDR2 is YYNGEE. This CDR3 has 13 amino acids. This CDR3 reads CASSVGTGNEQYF.

V gene TRBV19 combines with J gene TRBJ2-1; absent DNA, TCRdb's TRBD1 call cannot be checked. From germline, CDR1 is LNHDA and CDR2 SQIVND (reference sequence). This CDR3 spans 15 amino acids. CDR3 protein: CASSIVTGVYNEQFF.

This chain links TRBV12-3 or TRBV12-4 with TRBJ2-5; the TRBD2 assignment by TCRdb is unverifiable without DNA. This CDR3 is 15 amino acids long. The CDR3 loop is CASSQLAGVVETQYF.

The V gene is TRBV9, the J gene TRBJ2-7; TCRdb gives TRBD2 as the D gene, but with no DNA this cannot be confirmed. The CDR3 spans 18 residues. CDR1 SGDLS and CDR2 YYNGEE come from the germline V gene. CDR3 sequence: CASSVGLAGGSHSYEQYF.

V usage is TRBV7-8 and J usage is TRBJ2-1. The germline gives CDR1 SGHVS, CDR2 FQNEAQ. The CDR3 loop spans 15 amino acids. CDR3 amino acids: CASSYSGTSYNEQFF.

V usage is TRBV20-1 and J usage is TRBJ1-1. Per germline, CDR1 DFQATT and CDR2 SNEGSKA (reference sequence). The CDR3 contains 14 residues. The CDR3: CSAYGPLANTEAFF.

The gene calls are TRBV12-3 or TRBV12-4 and TRBJ2-7; TCRdb lists TRBD1, though no DNA is available to test this call. The CDR3 has 14 residues. CDR3 sequence reads: CASRTIGGGNEQYF.

V is TRBV5-4 and J is TRBJ2-3; the TCRdb D gene call, TRBD1, has no DNA to confirm it. The CDR3 has 14 amino acids. Per germline, CDR1 SGHNT and CDR2 YYREEE (reference sequence). CDR3 in amino acids: CASSLGTMTDTQYF.

The chain combines TRBV5-6 with TRBJ2-4; TCRdb's assignment of TRBD1 cannot be checked, as there is no DNA. Germline CDR1 SGHDT, CDR2 YYEEEE. There are 16 residues in the CDR3. CDR3 protein: CASSLEQGSGLSIQYF.

This rearrangement joins TRBV6-1 to TRBJ1-5; TCRdb reports TRBD1, a call that lacks DNA to check it against. There are 14 residues in the CDR3. Looked up from germline, CDR1 is MNHNS and CDR2 is SASEGT. CDR3 in amino acids: CASSPTGIHQPQHF.

J is TRBJ2-7 and V is TRBV3-1; TCRdb's D call of TRBD1 is untestable without DNA. This CDR3 contains 13 residues. CDR1 LGHDT and CDR2 YNNKEL come from the germline V gene (reference sequence). The CDR3 spells CASSHGTLYEQYF.